This T cell receptor beta chain was sequenced during a study of cytomegalovirus exposure and HLA in healthy donors (dated by TCRdb to between 2016 and 2019). Notes on the research overall: According to an earlier analysis of 450 to 650 of the donors, 150 million to 200 million T cells yielded roughly 110 million unique TCR beta sequences and about 300 Gb of sequence data. About 320 gigabases of sequencing data and 80 million or so unique TCR sequences were included in an early release covering roughly 600 HLA-typed donors. Donor age, sex, ethnicity and CMV serostatus were collected together with the repertoire data. In a later genetic analysis, genome-wide SNP genotypes for about 55% of the 666 donors were used, and that subset was treated as a discovery cohort. The number of typed donors differed by locus: about 629-640 for A, B, C, DRB1 and DQB1; some 500 for DQA1; some 590 for DPA1; and 400 to 480 for DPB1. Every discovery cohort repertoire had been produced on one sequencing platform. In an earlier analysis of around 540 of the donors, high-throughput TCR beta sequencing was used to judge whether each TCR beta V gene segment behaved as functional or pseudogenic. HLA typing included class I and class II loci at four-digit resolution. Of the 300 to 400 genotyped donors, roughly 80% fell in the genetic ancestry cluster associated with self-reported Caucasian donors. In the later analysis, no new phenotypic data were used to find candidate immune exposures; instead, reliance was placed on TCR beta sequences and their occurrence across donors. Along with the approximately 700-subject first cohort, a separate validation cohort of more than 90 different subjects was used. About five DR-DQ haplotypes were treated as single units for association and clustering because of strong linkage in the cohort. A later analysis re-examined previously published TCR beta repertoires from just over 650 donors and added high-resolution HLA genotyping to investigate patterns of TCR occurrence. The study was designed to test whether signatures of past pathogen exposure could be identified by cataloging public T cell receptors. To predict cytomegalovirus infection status, the study brought together high-throughput TCR immunosequencing, statistical association of individual TCRs with disease status, and machine learning. Among several hundred genotyped donors of the cohort, an average of roughly 230,000 unique TCR beta nucleotide sequences was sequenced per donor, of which about 18% were non-productive. Using immunosequencing, the study profiled T cell repertoires from 666 subjects and related those repertoires to cytomegalovirus serostatus. Overall study outcomes, separate from this receptor: Presence/absence analyses assumed roughly uniform sequencing depth across donors, an assumption that may not hold. In an earlier analysis of 587 of the donors, most TCR beta V segments appeared in productive rearrangements about 87% or about 30% of the time, broadly matching IMGT annotations. A total of 164 TCR beta chains were listed by the study as associated with cytomegalovirus. In a later analysis, most CMV-associated TCR beta chains were found to appear HLA-restricted, with HLA associations seemingly driven largely by CMV exposure. An association between a missense DCLRE1C variant and V-gene and J-gene trimming of TCR beta chains was found in a later genetic analysis and replicated in an independent cohort. Assigning TCR associations to individual alleles was difficult when HLA alleles, especially DR and DQ, strongly co-occurred. A further reported finding was that TCR beta sequences accurately predicted the HLA-A and HLA-B alleles for most subjects in the first cohort. A later analysis associated about 17,000 TCR beta sequences with specific HLA alleles at a false discovery rate of 0.05. The sequencing pipeline was judged likely to have produced a cluster of highly shared sequence variants as a technical artifact. In a later analysis, HLA-associated TCR beta chains showed more clonal expansion and lower generation probabilities than non-associated chains that were equally common. A later genetic analysis reported fewer N-insertions in productive TCRs among donors in an Asian-associated ancestry cluster than the roughly 700-donor mean. Fewer than 20 rarely observed V segments, including chromosome 9 orphons, were excluded from the earlier analysis of several hundred of the donors because counts were too low. According to a later analysis, parvovirus B19, influenza, CMV and Epstein-Barr virus appeared linked to several top co-occurrence clusters. The 87-base-pair reads could not distinguish some IMGT-functional V segments, including TRBV6-2 and TRBV6-3, so those segments were excluded. While some public TCRs were present in many individuals, most TCR sequences turned up only very rarely across donors. According to the authors, the approach could potentially be generalized to other disease states and immunological phenotypes. Only TCR beta chains were sequenced in this cohort, and the absence of alpha or paired-chain data limited detectable features. HLA typing was unavailable for some donors at each locus, so association tests used only the typed subset. The only immune exposure information available for the cohort was CMV serostatus. In both the original and validation cohorts, the classifier was reported to diagnose cytomegalovirus status with high specificity and sensitivity. In a later analysis, TCR association rates were found to vary across HLA loci, with the most associated TCRs seen for DRB1 alleles and the fewest for HLA-C alleles. Linkage disequilibrium might explain the correlated functional status among segregating V segments, but an unknown experimental factor could not be excluded. A few of the identified cytomegalovirus-associated TCR beta chains were confirmed in vitro to be specific for cytomegalovirus antigens.

Including cysteine and phenylalanine, the CDR3 has 15 amino acids. The DNA shown is the 45-base CDR3, in frame from base 1. CDR1 and CDR2 were assigned from the germline V gene (reference sequence) as LNHNV and YYDKDF. Germline trimming: 0 bases from V, 4 bases from J; junction bases outside gene matches: 3. In total, fewer than 750 healthy bone marrow donors made up the cohort. At the time of sampling, every cohort member was nominally healthy, though immune exposures that went unrecorded were likely present. The donor tested CMV seronegative, placing the donor among the 350 to 400 seronegative members of the cohort. Each donor provided a peripheral blood sample, and peripheral blood mononuclear cells were used for TCR beta sequencing. Genomic DNA extraction from the blood cell samples was performed with the Qiagen DNeasy Blood Extraction Kit. Points on this clone: Which antigen it targets is not known. Per-base quality was not reported, and no clone a single base away is much larger than it.

Libraries were built with the immunoSEQ multiplex PCR assay. A mixture of 60 forward primers for TCR Vbeta segments and 13 reverse primers for TCR Jbeta segments was used in the multiplex PCR. The CDR3 region of rearranged TCR beta genes was amplified from genomic DNA by a multiplex PCR assay. On the Illumina HiSeq System, the amplified TCR beta libraries were sequenced as 87-base-pair reads. In the authors' own workflow: In a later analysis, tens of millions of unique TCR beta chains were counted across the approximately 670 repertoires, and around 11 million of these chains were shared by at least two donors. Raw reads were error-corrected and collapsed into unique sequences by a nearest-neighbor algorithm in which closely related sequences were merged to remove PCR and sequencing errors. To assign V, D and J gene segments, CDR3 sequences were aligned to IMGT reference sequences. For a sequence to be retained, a match of at least six nucleotides to both a V gene segment and a J gene segment was required. Rearrangements were classified as productive when the CDR3 lacked stop codons and remained in frame with V and J, and all other rearrangements were classified as non-productive. Following IMGT convention, CDR3 was defined as the stretch from the second conserved V-encoded cysteine to the conserved J-encoded phenylalanine. Sequences without an unambiguous match to a single V gene segment were excluded from the earlier analysis of a few hundred of the donors. In an earlier analysis of more than 500 of the donors, a V segment was called functional when productive rearrangements were above 56.7%, and segregating when the standard deviation between donors exceeded 5%. A statistical classification framework was built to diagnose cytomegalovirus status from the catalog of TCR beta chain sequences. In a later analysis, TCR nucleotide sequences were compared against IMGT/GENE-DB human TR gene sequences so that V and J genes could be assigned. Using the TCRdist pipeline, a later analysis assigned CDR3 sequences along with most-parsimonious VDJ recombination scenarios. In a later analysis, each TCR beta chain was defined by its CDR3 amino acid sequence together with its V-gene family, and reads lacking a unique V-gene family were excluded. To address suspected cross-contamination and a sequencing artifact, a later analysis removed a few hundred highly shared, low-generation-probability nucleotide sequences. A later analysis calculated a clonal expansion index for each public chain from normalized within-repertoire ranks of inferred template counts. Generation probabilities in a later analysis came from a VDJ recombination model fitted to out-of-frame rearrangements, and those results were checked against IGoR. Hypergeometric tests were used in a later analysis to score TCR-TCR, TCR-HLA and TCR-CMV co-occurrence, with a repertoire-size bias correction applied to the TCR pairs. To estimate false discovery rates, a later analysis permuted the HLA or CMV assignments 20 times. A later analysis grouped co-occurring TCRs with DBSCAN, adding TCRdist sequence similarity when clustering within HLA-allele-positive subsets. Co-occurrence clustering excluded repertoires with fewer than 30,000 or more than 120,000 public chains, plus five with anomalous nucleotide sharing. TCRdb mirrors the immuneACCESS table, restricted to in-frame sequences. Some clones are absent from its copies; in checked studies, under half trace to an unresolved V gene, and the reason for the others is unknown. The DNA gave D and trimming, while V, J and clone size come from that table. The sample includes 40,000 to 45,000 clones, with 70% to 85% observed a single time. About 1.5% of the sample is taken by the ten largest.

Sequenced material: PBMCs. The V and J segments used are TRBV15 and TRBJ2-7; a stretch of 10 junction bases matches TRBD1. The sequence came from a man aged 25-45 years in good health and CMV-seronegative. The base sequence is TGTGCCACCAGCAGAGATGGACAGGGGGGATACGAGCAGTACTTC. It is translated as CATSRDGQGGYEQYF.